This T cell receptor (beta chain) was sequenced in a study of identical twins. Overall study results and limits: For monozygotic twins, models underestimated out-of-frame TCR alpha sharing.

As concerns this clonotype: Its antigen is not known.

The V gene lost 8 bases and the J gene lost 8 bases, with 16 bases spanning the gap. The CDR3 spans 13 residues. From germline, CDR1 is SGHNT and CDR2 YENEEA. Each CDR3 protein gets one entry after TCRdb re-called the 5' RACE reads with MiXCR. The table shows 690,000 or so distinct CDR3 sequences, with around 6% occurring only once. Healthy Caucasians provided all donations. The material sequenced was naive T cells sorted from blood. This receptor was taken from a man between 18 and 35 years old in good health. The chain is built from TRBV11-3 and TRBJ2-1, with a possible D match to TRBD2 (6 bases). As DNA, the CDR3 is TGTGCCAGCGGACGGAATATAGCGGATGAGCAGTTCTTC. It is translated as CASGRNIADEQFF.